A selection of T cell receptor beta chains follows, all from one sample in a study of shared clonotypes between healthy human individuals. The method was immunoSEQ multiplex PCR; TCRdb's version includes in-frame clones alone and lacks a portion of them. The sample has some 2,000,000 clones, roughly 94% seen once. The sequencing input was naive CD8+ T cells sorted from blood. Every receptor here comes from a man aged 18 to 30 in good health. Both conserved end residues are part of each CDR3. D genes are given only for firm matches. Size tells how often a clone was seen (once, few, many) or the class of an expanded clone, and some rows leave it out.

D gene: TRBD2
clone size: -
J gene: TRBJ2-7
V gene: TRBV28
CDR3 protein: CASSGRSRGDPYEQYF
CDR3 DNA: TGTGCCAGCAGTGGTCGCAGCCGGGGGGACCCCTACGAGCAGTACTTC

D gene: TRBD2
clone size: -
J gene: TRBJ2-1
V gene: TRBV27
CDR3 protein: CASSLIAGAHNEQFF
CDR3 DNA: TGTGCCAGCAGCCTGATAGCGGGGGCACACAATGAGCAGTTCTTC

D gene: -
clone size: once
J gene: TRBJ2-1
V gene: TRBV5-4
CDR3 protein: CASTRGGDNEQFF
CDR3 DNA: TGTGCCAGCACCCGAGGGGGAGACAATGAGCAGTTCTTC

D gene: -
clone size: -
J gene: TRBJ1-1
V gene: TRBV7-6
CDR3 protein: CASSISAGGADTEAFF
CDR3 DNA: TGTGCCAGCAGCATTAGTGCGGGGGGCGCGGACACTGAAGCTTTCTTT

D gene: -
clone size: -
J gene: TRBJ1-1
V gene: TRBV6-5
CDR3 protein: CASSPRAPRTEAFF
CDR3 DNA: TGTGCCAGCAGTCCCCGGGCCCCGAGGACTGAAGCTTTCTTT

D gene: -
clone size: -
J gene: TRBJ1-3
V gene: TRBV5-6
CDR3 protein: CASSSGNTIYF
CDR3 DNA: TGTGCCAGCAGCTCAGGAAACACCATATATTTT

D gene: -
clone size: -
J gene: TRBJ2-2
V gene: TRBV10-1
CDR3 protein: CASGGSDGGELFF
CDR3 DNA: TGCGCCAGCGGGGGTAGCGATGGCGGGGAGCTGTTTTTT

D gene: TRBD1
clone size: once
J gene: TRBJ2-7
V gene: TRBV7-9
CDR3 protein: CASSLGGGGEQYF
CDR3 DNA: TGTGCCAGCAGCTTAGGAGGGGGCGGCGAGCAGTACTTC

D gene: -
clone size: -
J gene: TRBJ2-1
V gene: TRBV7-2
CDR3 protein: CASSSTVSYNEQFF
CDR3 DNA: TGTGCCAGCAGCTCGACAGTTTCCTACAATGAGCAGTTCTTC

D gene: TRBD2
clone size: once
J gene: TRBJ2-2
V gene: TRBV11-3
CDR3 protein: CASSTGGIGPTGELFF
CDR3 DNA: TGTGCCAGCAGCACGGGGGGGATCGGACCAACCGGGGAGCTGTTTTTT

D gene: -
clone size: -
J gene: TRBJ2-7
V gene: TRBV4-1
CDR3 protein: CASSQKQESYEQYF
CDR3 DNA: TGCGCCAGCAGCCAAAAACAGGAGTCCTACGAGCAGTACTTC

D gene: TRBD2
clone size: -
J gene: TRBJ2-5
V gene: TRBV7-2
CDR3 protein: CASRRTSGSQETQYF
CDR3 DNA: TGTGCCAGCAGACGGACTAGCGGGAGCCAAGAGACCCAGTACTTC

D gene: TRBD1
clone size: -
J gene: TRBJ2-7
V gene: TRBV30
CDR3 protein: CAWSGGLTGISYEQYF
CDR3 DNA: TGTGCCTGGAGTGGAGGCCTGACAGGGATCTCCTACGAGCAGTACTTC

D gene: TRBD2
clone size: -
J gene: TRBJ2-7
V gene: TRBV5-6
CDR3 protein: CASSLELAGVTLSYEQYF
CDR3 DNA: TGTGCCAGCAGCTTGGAACTAGCGGGAGTTACCCTCTCCTACGAGCAGTACTTC

D gene: -
clone size: -
J gene: TRBJ2-7
V gene: TRBV6-1
CDR3 protein: CASSEVTGPEYEQYF
CDR3 DNA: TGTGCCAGCAGTGAAGTGACAGGACCCGAGTACGAGCAGTACTTC

D gene: TRBD1
clone size: -
J gene: TRBJ2-2
V gene: TRBV27
CDR3 protein: CASSWVTGGDTGELFF
CDR3 DNA: TGTGCCAGCAGTTGGGTTACAGGGGGCGACACCGGGGAGCTGTTTTTT

D gene: -
clone size: -
J gene: TRBJ2-5
V gene: TRBV6-6
CDR3 protein: CASLTGTYTQETQYF
CDR3 DNA: TGTGCCAGCCTTACAGGGACCTATACCCAAGAGACCCAGTACTTC

D gene: -
clone size: -
J gene: TRBJ1-2
V gene: TRBV4-3
CDR3 protein: CASSQDRGSYGYTF
CDR3 DNA: TGCGCCAGCAGCCAAGATCGAGGCAGCTATGGCTACACCTTC

D gene: -
clone size: -
J gene: TRBJ2-1
V gene: TRBV6-6
CDR3 protein: CASSYHNEQFF
CDR3 DNA: TGTGCCAGCAGTTACCACAATGAGCAGTTCTTC

D gene: -
clone size: -
J gene: TRBJ1-2
V gene: TRBV4-1
CDR3 protein: CASSLLGLSYGYTF
CDR3 DNA: TGCGCCAGCAGCCTTTTGGGATTGAGCTATGGCTACACCTTC

D gene: -
clone size: -
J gene: TRBJ2-3
V gene: TRBV12-1
CDR3 protein: CASSFVWVRMTNLLAQYF
CDR3 DNA: TGTGCCAGCAGCTTTGTGTGGGTGAGGATGACCAACCTTCTGGCGCAGTATTTT

D gene: -
clone size: -
J gene: TRBJ1-4
V gene: TRBV29-1
CDR3 protein: CSVEDSTRDEKLFF
CDR3 DNA: TGCAGCGTTGAAGACTCTACCCGGGATGAAAAACTGTTTTTT

D gene: TRBD2
clone size: -
J gene: TRBJ2-3
V gene: TRBV7-8
CDR3 protein: CASSFIEREGLGADTQYF
CDR3 DNA: TGTGCCAGCAGCTTTATCGAGCGGGAGGGCCTCGGTGCAGATACGCAGTATTTT

D gene: -
clone size: -
J gene: TRBJ2-5
V gene: TRBV7-9
CDR3 protein: CASSLGGQETQYF
CDR3 DNA: TGTGCCAGCAGCTTGGGGGGACAAGAGACCCAGTACTTC

D gene: -
clone size: -
J gene: TRBJ1-4
V gene: TRBV27
CDR3 protein: CASSFVRDEKLFF
CDR3 DNA: TGTGCCAGCAGTTTTGTCCGGGATGAAAAACTGTTTTTT

D gene: -
clone size: -
J gene: TRBJ2-2
V gene: TRBV10-1
CDR3 protein: CASMTHPRAGELFF
CDR3 DNA: TGCGCCAGCATGACACACCCGAGGGCCGGGGAGCTGTTTTTT

D gene: -
clone size: -
J gene: TRBJ2-7
V gene: TRBV5-6
CDR3 protein: CASIPFPGAFYEQYF
CDR3 DNA: TGTGCCAGCATCCCGTTCCCGGGAGCCTTCTACGAGCAGTACTTC

D gene: -
clone size: -
J gene: TRBJ2-1
V gene: TRBV4-1
CDR3 protein: CASSQDPGAYNEQFF
CDR3 DNA: TGCGCCAGCAGCCAAGATCCCGGCGCCTACAATGAGCAGTTCTTC

D gene: -
clone size: -
J gene: TRBJ1-6
V gene: TRBV27
CDR3 protein: CASSLSVNSPLHF
CDR3 DNA: TGTGCCAGCAGTTTATCCGTAAATTCACCCCTCCACTTT

D gene: TRBD2
clone size: once
J gene: TRBJ2-3
V gene: TRBV11-1
CDR3 protein: CASSFPTSGGTDTQYF
CDR3 DNA: TGTGCCAGCAGCTTTCCTACTAGCGGGGGAACAGATACGCAGTATTTT

D gene: TRBD2
clone size: -
J gene: TRBJ2-7
V gene: TRBV7-6
CDR3 protein: CASSLGASGSSYEQYF
CDR3 DNA: TGTGCCAGCAGCTTAGGAGCTAGCGGGAGCTCCTACGAGCAGTACTTC

D gene: -
clone size: -
J gene: TRBJ2-3
V gene: TRBV11-2
CDR3 protein: CASSRGSFGTDTQYF
CDR3 DNA: TGTGCCAGCAGCCGGGGGAGTTTTGGAACAGATACGCAGTATTTT

D gene: -
clone size: once
J gene: TRBJ1-4
V gene: TRBV5-6
CDR3 protein: CASSDGHNEKLFF
CDR3 DNA: TGTGCCAGCAGCGACGGGCACAATGAAAAACTGTTTTTT

D gene: -
clone size: once
J gene: TRBJ1-4
V gene: TRBV10-2
CDR3 protein: CASSEGGRVNEKLFF
CDR3 DNA: TGCGCCAGCAGTGAGGGGGGCAGGGTGAATGAAAAACTGTTTTTT

D gene: TRBD1
clone size: -
J gene: TRBJ2-3
V gene: TRBV28
CDR3 protein: CASSSPGTGTDTQYF
CDR3 DNA: TGTGCCAGCAGTTCCCCCGGGACAGGGACAGATACGCAGTATTTT

D gene: -
clone size: -
J gene: TRBJ2-3
V gene: TRBV7-9
CDR3 protein: CASSLPGTDTQYF
CDR3 DNA: TGTGCCAGCAGCTTACCCGGCACAGATACGCAGTATTTT

D gene: TRBD2
clone size: -
J gene: TRBJ2-7
V gene: TRBV19
CDR3 protein: CASSMFGGGGYEQYF
CDR3 DNA: TGTGCCAGTAGTATGTTCGGCGGGGGAGGCTACGAGCAGTACTTC

D gene: -
clone size: -
J gene: TRBJ1-6
V gene: TRBV11-2
CDR3 protein: CASSLEGGSYNSPLHF
CDR3 DNA: TGTGCCAGCAGCTTAGAGGGGGGCTCCTATAATTCACCCCTCCACTTT

D gene: -
clone size: -
J gene: TRBJ2-5
V gene: TRBV6-6
CDR3 protein: CASSYPPGGQETQYF
CDR3 DNA: TGTGCCAGCAGTTACCCGCCAGGGGGGCAAGAGACCCAGTACTTC

D gene: -
clone size: -
J gene: TRBJ1-1
V gene: TRBV30
CDR3 protein: CAWREGETEAFF
CDR3 DNA: TGTGCCTGGAGAGAGGGGGAAACTGAAGCTTTCTTT

D gene: -
clone size: -
J gene: TRBJ2-7
V gene: TRBV5-8
CDR3 protein: CASSLFGNPYEQYF
CDR3 DNA: TGTGCCAGCAGCTTGTTCGGGAATCCCTACGAGCAGTACTTC

D gene: -
clone size: -
J gene: TRBJ2-6
V gene: TRBV27
CDR3 protein: CASSFSQISGANVLTF
CDR3 DNA: TGTGCCAGCAGTTTTAGCCAGATCTCTGGGGCCAACGTCCTGACTTTC

D gene: -
clone size: -
J gene: TRBJ1-4
V gene: TRBV5-6
CDR3 protein: CASSFSWEATNEKLFF
CDR3 DNA: TGTGCCAGCAGCTTTTCATGGGAGGCAACTAATGAAAAACTGTTTTTT

D gene: -
clone size: once
J gene: TRBJ1-1
V gene: TRBV6-1
CDR3 protein: CASSYPEATMSVFF
CDR3 DNA: TGTGCCAGCAGTTATCCGGAAGCAACCATGTCGGTTTTCTTT

D gene: -
clone size: -
J gene: TRBJ1-4
V gene: TRBV27
CDR3 protein: CASSLSGQGSEKLFF
CDR3 DNA: TGTGCCAGCAGTTTATCTGGCCAGGGAAGTGAAAAACTGTTTTTT

D gene: TRBD1
clone size: -
J gene: TRBJ1-2
V gene: TRBV7-9
CDR3 protein: CASSLGGQANYGYTF
CDR3 DNA: TGTGCCAGCAGCTTAGGTGGACAGGCTAACTATGGCTACACCTTC

D gene: -
clone size: -
J gene: TRBJ2-7
V gene: TRBV7-8
CDR3 protein: CASSSSPRDTNYEQYF
CDR3 DNA: TGTGCCAGCAGCTCCAGCCCCCGGGACACGAACTACGAGCAGTACTTC

D gene: -
clone size: -
J gene: TRBJ2-7
V gene: TRBV27
CDR3 protein: CASSFGGGGEQYF
CDR3 DNA: TGTGCCAGCAGTTTTGGCGGTGGGGGCGAGCAGTACTTC

D gene: -
clone size: -
J gene: TRBJ1-2
V gene: TRBV7-9
CDR3 protein: CASSLDRTNYGYTF
CDR3 DNA: TGTGCCAGCAGCTTAGATCGAACTAACTATGGCTACACCTTC

D gene: TRBD2
clone size: -
J gene: TRBJ2-3
V gene: TRBV30
CDR3 protein: CAWSEGISGRTDTQYF
CDR3 DNA: TGTGCCTGGAGTGAAGGAATTAGCGGGAGGACAGATACGCAGTATTTT

D gene: -
clone size: -
J gene: TRBJ2-7
V gene: TRBV6-5
CDR3 protein: CASSDPGLEQYF
CDR3 DNA: TGTGCCAGCAGTGATCCGGGTCTCGAGCAGTACTTC

D gene: -
clone size: once
J gene: TRBJ2-2
V gene: TRBV4-3
CDR3 protein: CASSLGGSGELFF
CDR3 DNA: TGCGCCAGCAGCTTAGGGGGGTCCGGGGAGCTGTTTTTT